This TCR beta chain was sequenced during a study of blood T cell dynamics during melanoma immunotherapy. The overall study: Standard first-line treatment here was pembrolizumab or nivolumab plus ipilimumab in metastatic melanoma.

This sample's time point: pre-treatment baseline. The CD3+ CD4- CD8+ CD45RA- CD45RO-high CD27- CCR7- memory phenotype defined TIE cells. Sampling occurred pretreatment (T0) and at week 3 (W3), after cycle one of checkpoint blockade. Sequencing used immunoSEQ multiplex PCR; TCRdb keeps in-frame clones, though not all of them. The repertoire holds 1,600 or so clones, roughly 70% seen once, with around 7% in the top ten. The germline V and J ends were trimmed by 7 bases and 15 bases, with 19 bases remaining between them. There are 12 residues in the CDR3. The germline gives CDR1 MDHEN, CDR2 SYDVKM. Findings and caveats of the study: It remained unknown if the driving T cell clones were melanoma-specific. The most clonal sorted CD8+ subset, immune-effector cells, was closest to cell-free DNA CDR3 sequences.

A note on this clone: The antigen is undetermined.

The sequence was collected from a human donor with melanoma. The sample in question was CD8+ T cells from blood, obtained from a patient treated with checkpoint blockade. The J gene is TRBJ1-3, the V gene TRBV28; tentatively, D is TRBD1 (6 bases). The CDR3 region is CASTPPRGQSYF. CDR3 coding DNA: TGTGCCAGCACTCCGCCCCGGGGACAATCATATTTT.